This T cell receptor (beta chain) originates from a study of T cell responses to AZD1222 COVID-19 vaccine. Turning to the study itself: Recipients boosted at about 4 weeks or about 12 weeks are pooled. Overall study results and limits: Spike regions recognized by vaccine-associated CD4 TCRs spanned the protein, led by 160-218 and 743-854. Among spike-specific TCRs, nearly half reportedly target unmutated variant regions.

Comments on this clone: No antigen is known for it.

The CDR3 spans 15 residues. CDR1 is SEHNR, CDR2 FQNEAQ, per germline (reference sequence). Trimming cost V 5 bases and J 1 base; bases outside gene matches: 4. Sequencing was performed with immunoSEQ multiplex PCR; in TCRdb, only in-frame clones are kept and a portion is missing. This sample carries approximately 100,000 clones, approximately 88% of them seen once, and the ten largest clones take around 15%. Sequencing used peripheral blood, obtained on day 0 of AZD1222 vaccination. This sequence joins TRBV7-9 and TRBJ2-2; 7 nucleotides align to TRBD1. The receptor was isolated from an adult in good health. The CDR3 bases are TGTGCCAGCAGCCCCCGGGACAGGAACACCGGGGAGCTGTTTTTT. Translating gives CASSPRDRNTGELFF.